These T cell receptor beta chains were read from a single sample in a study of blood T cell repertoires in COVID-19. Clones were sequenced by immunoSEQ multiplex PCR, and TCRdb holds only the in-frame ones, with some missing. The table lists fewer than 70,000 clones, about 80% of them singletons, with around 21% in the top ten. Source material: peripheral blood. The receptors shown here come from a man aged 25-45 years with COVID-19, enrolled during active disease. Both conserved end residues are part of each CDR3. The D gene is left open where the match is weak. Expanded clones are given a class, and other clones once, few, many or no size at all.

size	D	V	J	CDR3	DNA
-	-	TRBV4-3	TRBJ2-7	CASSQEIEGEQYF	TGCGCCAGCAGCCAAGAGATCGAGGGCGAGCAGTACTTC
-	-	TRBV7-6	TRBJ2-7	CASSRGVAYEQYF	TGTGCCAGCAGCCGGGGTGTCGCCTACGAGCAGTACTTC
-	-	TRBV28	TRBJ2-7	CASSLVQGHEQYF	TGTGCCAGCAGTTTGGTACAGGGCCACGAGCAGTACTTC
-	TRBD1	TRBV5-1	TRBJ2-7	CASSFGTGAYEQYF	TGCGCCAGCAGCTTCGGGACAGGGGCCTACGAGCAGTACTTC
-	-	TRBV28	TRBJ2-6	CASNPALWRTAGGANVLTF	TGTGCCAGCAACCCGGCTTTATGGCGGACCGCAGGGGGGGCCAACGTCCTGACTTTC
-	TRBD1	TRBV28	TRBJ2-5	CASSPTTGGTETQYF	TGTGCCAGCAGTCCCACGACAGGGGGCACGGAGACCCAGTACTTC
-	-	TRBV27	TRBJ2-7	CASSLVGGIEQYF	TGTGCCAGCAGTTTGGTAGGGGGAATCGAGCAGTACTTC
-	TRBD1	TRBV10-3	TRBJ1-2	CAISPGTGYGYTF	TGTGCCATCAGCCCAGGGACAGGCTATGGCTACACCTTC
-	-	TRBV7-8	TRBJ2-1	CASSLGLVLEQFF	TGTGCCAGCAGCTTAGGACTAGTTCTTGAGCAGTTCTTC
-	-	TRBV7-3	TRBJ1-2	CASSIDNNYGYTF	TGTGCCAGCAGCATAGACAACAACTATGGCTACACCTTC
few	TRBD1	TRBV5-4	TRBJ1-1	CASSSSPGTGANTEAFF	TGTGCCAGCAGCAGTAGTCCCGGGACAGGGGCGAACACTGAAGCTTTCTTT
-	TRBD2	TRBV30	TRBJ2-7	CAWSVRSSGGPPYRYEQYF	TGTGCCTGGAGTGTACGTAGCAGCGGGGGGCCTCCCTATCGCTACGAGCAGTACTTC
once	-	TRBV25-1	TRBJ2-1	CASSAPGGDSSYNEQFF	TGTGCCAGCAGTGCGCCCGGTGGGGACTCCTCCTACAATGAGCAGTTCTTC
-	-	TRBV5-4	TRBJ1-2	CASSLVGGLSGYTF	TGTGCCAGCAGCTTGGTCGGGGGTCTCTCCGGCTACACCTTC
once	-	TRBV7-7	TRBJ1-3	CASSPAAGSGNTIYF	TGTGCCAGCAGTCCCGCCGCGGGCTCTGGAAACACCATATATTTT
-	-	TRBV7-8	TRBJ1-1	CASSPQDTEAFF	TGTGCCAGCAGCCCCCAGGACACTGAAGCTTTCTTT
few	-	TRBV12-3/TRBV12-4	TRBJ2-1	CASSRGGNEQFF	TGTGCCAGCAGCCGCGGAGGGAATGAGCAGTTCTTC
-	TRBD2	TRBV19	TRBJ2-2	CASSPLGGYGPIGELFF	TGTGCCAGTAGCCCCCTGGGGGGGTACGGTCCGATCGGGGAGCTGTTTTTT
once	TRBD1	TRBV2	TRBJ2-2	CASSGQGAGELFF	TGTGCCAGCAGCGGGCAGGGGGCCGGGGAGCTGTTTTTT
-	-	TRBV6-2/TRBV6-3	TRBJ1-2	CASSYGQGYDYGYTF	TGTGCCAGCAGTTACGGGCAGGGGTACGACTATGGCTACACCTTC
many	TRBD1	TRBV27	TRBJ1-2	CASSLSAWQGANGYTF	TGTGCCAGCAGTTTATCAGCGTGGCAGGGGGCAAACGGCTACACCTTC
-	-	TRBV5-5	TRBJ1-4	CASSLSAGLDGEKLFF	TGTGCCAGCAGCTTGTCGGCCGGGTTGGATGGTGAAAAACTGTTTTTT
few	-	TRBV18	TRBJ2-5	CASSPPGGVGTQYF	TGTGCCAGCTCACCACCGGGCGGGGTCGGGACCCAGTACTTC
-	-	TRBV21-1	TRBJ2-5	CASSKALSGHVYF	TGTGCCAGCAGCAAAGCGCTTTCGGGACACGTCTACTTC